One and the same sample provided the 7 T cell receptor beta chains below, sequenced in a study of graft-versus-host responses after intestinal transplantation. Their target antigens are unknown. TCRdb's copy holds only in-frame clones and misses some; the assay was immunoSEQ multiplex PCR. The data hold tens of thousands of clones, with roughly nine tenths observed a single time. This specimen was unstimulated CD4+ T cells sorted from spleen or lymph node cells, taken before intestinal transplant. Receptor source: a human donor who received an intestinal transplant.

The chain is built from TRBV5-1 and TRBJ1-5; 8 positions match TRBD1. J gave up 5 bases and V 4 bases, and 5 bases lay outside the gene matches. The CDR3 loop spans 14 amino acids. Germline V gene data show CDR1 as SGHRS and CDR2 as YFSETQ. This chain's CDR3 is CASSPDRADQPQHF. DNA for the CDR3: TGCGCCAGCAGCCCGGACAGGGCTGATCAGCCCCAGCATTTT.

The chain uses TRBV25-1 and TRBJ1-1; the D gene is possibly TRBD1 (5 bases). The CDR3 is 14 residues long. Germline V gene sequence: CDR1 MGHDK, CDR2 SYGVNS. Trimming removed 3 bases at V and 4 bases at J, with 12 bases between. The CDR3 DNA follows: TGTGCCAGCAGTGACGGACCGGGGGTCACTGAAGCTTTCTTT. Translation gives CASSDGPGVTEAFF. Full variable domain (remainder filled in from reference TRBV25-1 and TRBJ1-1): EADIYQTPRYLVIGTGKKITLECSQTMGHDKMYWYQQDPGMELHLIHYSYGVNSTEKGDLSSESTVSRIRTEHFPLTLESARPSHTSQYLCASSDGPGVTEAFFGQGTRLTVV.

V gene TRBV5-1 combines with J gene TRBJ1-2; maybe TRBD1 (5 bases). Trimming stripped 4 bases from V and 2 bases from J, with 9 bases between. CDR3 size: 13 residues. Germline values: CDR1 SGHRS, CDR2 YFSETQ. CDR3 DNA sequence: TGCGCCAGCAGCCCGGACACGAACTATGGCTACACCTTC. Encoded protein: CASSPDTNYGYTF.

The V gene is TRBV7-3, the J gene TRBJ2-1; 9 nucleotides agree with TRBD2. Germline-derived CDR1 and CDR2 are SGHTA and FQGTGA. J lost 11 bases, V lost 0 bases, and 5 bases had no gene match. The CDR3 length is 14 residues. The CDR3 spells CASSLTSGGDQQFF. The CDR3 nucleotides are TGTGCCAGCAGCTTAACTAGCGGGGGCGATCAGCAGTTCTTC.

The J gene is TRBJ2-1, the V gene TRBV27; 9 bases fit TRBD2. Germline V gene data show CDR1 as MNHEY and CDR2 as SMNVEV (reference sequence). This CDR3 is built from 15 residues. J gave up 7 bases and V 3 bases, and 7 bases lay outside the gene matches. The CDR3 sequence is CASSFPGLAQNEQFF. Here the CDR3 DNA reads TGTGCCAGCAGTTTCCCCGGACTAGCGCAAAATGAGCAGTTCTTC.

The chain carries TRBV4-1 and TRBJ2-5, with 8 bases matching TRBD1. This CDR3 is built from 17 residues. CDR1 and CDR2 from the germline V gene are MGHRA and YSYEKL. J gave up 3 bases and V 0 bases, and 9 bases lay outside the gene matches. For the CDR3, the DNA is TGCGCCAGCAGCCAAGATCTTGGACAGGGAAGTAAAGAGACCCAGTACTTC. Translated, it gives CASSQDLGQGSKETQYF.

CDR3: CASCRLKNTEAFF. The CDR3 bases are TGTGCCAGCTGTCGACTTAAAAACACTGAAGCTTTCTTT. The chain links TRBV14 to TRBJ1-1; unclear D gene. V lost 8 bases and J 2 bases, leaving 12 bases between the germline ends. The CDR3 has 13 residues. Germline V gene lookup returns CDR1 SGHDN and CDR2 FVKESK.